The clone carrying this TCR beta chain was recorded only once. This entry is derived from a study of blood T cell repertoires in COVID-19. The repertoire was sequenced with immunoSEQ multiplex PCR; TCRdb's copy has only in-frame clones and lacks some. The sample has hundreds of thousands of clones, about 90% seen once; the top ten hold roughly 15%. The V segment lost 6 bases and the J segment 8 bases; nucleotides outside the gene matches: 6. The CDR3 length is 13 residues. Germline lookup yields CDR1 KGHSH and CDR2 LQKENI. The chain uses TRBV18 and TRBJ1-5, with 8 bases that match TRBD1. This TCR was recovered from a woman aged 50 to 60 with acute COVID-19. The material sequenced was PBMCs or T cells enriched from blood (not recorded which). Written as DNA, the CDR3 is TGTGCCAGCTCCTTCAGGGGGCTTGAGCCCCAGCATTTT. Translating gives CASSFRGLEPQHF.